These T cell receptor beta chains were read from a single sample in a study of human T cells and chemical hapten exposure. Each CDR3 protein gets one entry after TCRdb re-called the RACE reads with MiXCR. Counted here are more than 250,000 distinct CDR3 sequences, about 8.1% occurring once; the ten biggest clones make up approximately 2.3%. The sample here was whole blood, taken in connection with sensitization to the hapten diphenylcyclopropenone (DPC). These receptors were collected from a woman aged 40-49 years with alopecia areata. Some clones in this sample may be carry-over from other donors' samples. The CDR3 runs from the conserved cysteine through the conserved F or W. Fields, in order: clone size, CDR3 length, V gene, J gene, D gene, CDR3 DNA, CDR3 protein. D genes are given only for firm matches. Expanded clones get a size class; other rows say once, few or many, or leave the size out.

many	14	TRBV30	TRBJ1-6	NA	TGTGCCTGGACCTCGGCACCACGTAATTCACCCCTCCACTTT	CAWTSAPRNSPLHF
NA	15	TRBV6-5	TRBJ1-1	NA	TGTGCCAGCAGTCCCCCGGGGGCGGTGAACACTGAAGCTTTCTTT	CASSPPGAVNTEAFF
NA	12	TRBV7-2	TRBJ1-1	TRBD1	TGTGCTAGTGGACAGGGGGTCGGTTGGGCTTTCTTT	CASGQGVGWAFF
few	12	TRBV28	TRBJ1-1	NA	TGTGCCAGCAGCGAAGAGGACACTGAAGCTTTCTTT	CASSEEDTEAFF
few	15	TRBV6-6	TRBJ2-2	TRBD2	TGTGCCAGCAGATCGACTAGCGGGAGAGCCGGGGAGCTGTTTTTT	CASRSTSGRAGELFF
NA	15	TRBV9	TRBJ1-3	NA	TGTGCCAGCAGCGTAGCAACTGGGGTTGGAAACACCATATATTTT	CASSVATGVGNTIYF
few	13	TRBV5-1	TRBJ2-1	TRBD1	TGCGCCAGCAGGCTAGGACAGGGCAATGAGCAGTTCTTC	CASRLGQGNEQFF
few	16	TRBV10-3	TRBJ2-6	NA	TGTGCCATCAGTGATCCCGGGAGCTCTGGGGCCAACGTCCTGACTTTC	CAISDPGSSGANVLTF
few	14	TRBV5-1	TRBJ2-4	NA	TGCGCCAGCAGCTTGGGGACAGACCAAAACATTCAGTACTTC	CASSLGTDQNIQYF
NA	14	TRBV7-2	TRBJ2-3	NA	TGTGCCAGCAGCTTGGGACTTCGCACAGATACGCAGTATTTT	CASSLGLRTDTQYF
once	16	TRBV7-2	TRBJ2-1	NA	TGTGCCAGCAGCCTCTTCGCGGGGTCCTCCTACAATGAGCAGTTCTTC	CASSLFAGSSYNEQFF
many	15	TRBV7-2	TRBJ1-2	NA	TGTGCCAGCAGCTTATTACAGGGTCTTAACTATGGCTACACCTTC	CASSLLQGLNYGYTF
NA	18	TRBV14	TRBJ2-3	TRBD1	TGTGCCAGCAGCCCTGGATCCGGGACAGGGGGGACCTCAGATACGCAGTATTTT	CASSPGSGTGGTSDTQYF
NA	13	TRBV3-1	TRBJ1-4	NA	TGTGCCAGCAGCCCTCGACTATATGAAAAACTGTTTTTT	CASSPRLYEKLFF